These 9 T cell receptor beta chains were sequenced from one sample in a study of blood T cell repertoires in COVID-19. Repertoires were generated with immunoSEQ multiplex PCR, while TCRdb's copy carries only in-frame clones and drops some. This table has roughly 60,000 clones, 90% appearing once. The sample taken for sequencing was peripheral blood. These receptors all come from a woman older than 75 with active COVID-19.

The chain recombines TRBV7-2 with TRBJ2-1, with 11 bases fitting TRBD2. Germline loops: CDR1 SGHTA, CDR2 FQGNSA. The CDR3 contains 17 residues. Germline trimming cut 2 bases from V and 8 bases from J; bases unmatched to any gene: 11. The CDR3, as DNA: TGTGCCAGCAGCTTACTCGGTAGCGGGGGGGCCGGAGATGAGCAGTTCTTC. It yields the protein CASSLLGSGGAGDEQFF.

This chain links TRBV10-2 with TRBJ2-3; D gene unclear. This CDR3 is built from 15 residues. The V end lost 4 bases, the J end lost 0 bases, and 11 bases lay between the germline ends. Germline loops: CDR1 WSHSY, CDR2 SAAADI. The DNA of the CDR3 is TGCGCCAGCAGTGCTAGAGATCCTAGCACAGATACGCAGTATTTT. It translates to CASSARDPSTDTQYF.

CDR3 sequence reads: CASMTGGRAGEQYF. The CDR3 nucleotides are TGCGCCAGCATGACGGGCGGGAGGGCCGGCGAGCAGTACTTC. The rearrangement joins TRBV5-1 to TRBJ2-7; 9 bases map to TRBD2. CDR1 and CDR2 from the germline V gene are SGHRS and YFSETQ. Trimming took 6 bases from V and 6 from J; bases not matched to a gene: 10. The CDR3 contains 14 residues. The full variable domain, its missing parts supplied by reference TRBV5-1 and TRBJ2-7, is KAGVTQTPRYLIKTRGQQVTLSCSPISGHRSVSWYQQTPGQGLQFLFEYFSETQRNKGNFPGRFSGRQFSNSRSEMNVSTLELGDSALYLCASMTGGRAGEQYFGPGTRLTVT.

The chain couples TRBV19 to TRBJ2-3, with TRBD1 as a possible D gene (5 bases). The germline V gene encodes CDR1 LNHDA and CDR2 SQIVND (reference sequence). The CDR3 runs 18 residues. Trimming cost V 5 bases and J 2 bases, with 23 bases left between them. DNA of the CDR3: TGTGCCAGTAGTCCCTCAAGCCGACACAGGCCCCCCACAGATACGCAGTATTTT. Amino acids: CASSPSSRHRPPTDTQYF.

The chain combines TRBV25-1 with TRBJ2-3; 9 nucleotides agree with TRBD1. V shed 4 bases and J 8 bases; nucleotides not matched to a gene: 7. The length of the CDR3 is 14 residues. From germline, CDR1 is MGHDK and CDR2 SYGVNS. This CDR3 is CASSGDRVAGTQYF. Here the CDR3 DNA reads TGTGCCAGCAGTGGGGACAGGGTTGCAGGTACGCAGTATTTT.

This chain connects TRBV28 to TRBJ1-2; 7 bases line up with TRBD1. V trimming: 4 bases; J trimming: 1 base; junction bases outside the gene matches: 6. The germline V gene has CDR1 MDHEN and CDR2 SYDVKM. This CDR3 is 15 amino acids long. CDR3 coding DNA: TGTGCCAGCAGTTCTGGAGGGGGCCTTAACTATGGCTACACCTTC. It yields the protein CASSSGGGLNYGYTF.

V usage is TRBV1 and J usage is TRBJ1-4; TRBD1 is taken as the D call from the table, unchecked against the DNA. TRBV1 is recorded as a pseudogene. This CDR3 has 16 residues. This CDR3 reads CTSSQDRQGAGEKLFF. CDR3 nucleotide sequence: TGCACCAGCAGCCAGGACCGACAGGGTGCGGGAGAAAAACTGTTTTTT.

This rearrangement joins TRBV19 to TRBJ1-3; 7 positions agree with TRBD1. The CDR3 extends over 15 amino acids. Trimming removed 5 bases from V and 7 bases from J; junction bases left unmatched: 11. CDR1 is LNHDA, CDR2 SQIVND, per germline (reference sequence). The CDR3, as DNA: TGTGCCAGTAGTTCCCGACAGGGCTGGTGGAACACCATATATTTT. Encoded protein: CASSSRQGWWNTIYF.

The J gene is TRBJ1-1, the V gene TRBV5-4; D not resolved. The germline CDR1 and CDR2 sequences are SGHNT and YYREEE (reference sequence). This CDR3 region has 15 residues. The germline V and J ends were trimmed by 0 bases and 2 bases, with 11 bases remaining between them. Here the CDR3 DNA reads TGTGCCAGCAGCTTGGCCACGAACAGAAACACTGAAGCTTTCTTT. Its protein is CASSLATNRNTEAFF.